These 18 T cell receptor beta chains were all obtained from the same sample, sequenced in a study of cytomegalovirus exposure and HLA in healthy donors. The PCR contained 60 Vbeta and 13 Jbeta primers. TCRdb's copy holds only in-frame clones and misses some; the assay was immunoSEQ multiplex PCR. The sample has under 150,000 clones, and its top ten clones hold approximately 1.5%. What was sequenced was PBMCs. Receptor source: a woman aged 35 to 49 in good health and CMV-seronegative.

This chain connects TRBV7-8 to TRBJ2-2; D possibly corresponds to TRBD1 (7 bases). V lost 3 bases and J lost 5, with 16 bases in between. In germline, CDR1 is SGHVS, CDR2 FQNEAQ. The length of the CDR3 is 16 residues. The CDR3 DNA is TGTGCCAGCAGCTTGGGAACGACAGGGAGGACCGGGGAGCTGTTTTTT. Its translation is CASSLGTTGRTGELFF. Looking up the rest from reference TRBV7-8 and TRBJ2-2 gives the full variable domain: GAGVSQSPRYKVAKRGQDVALRCDPISGHVSLFWYQQALGQGPEFLTYFQNEAQLDKSGLPSDRFFAERPEGSVSTLKIQRTQQEDSAVYLCASSLGTTGRTGELFFGEGSRLTVL.

V and J are TRBV6-1 and TRBJ2-3, with D perhaps matching TRBD2 (6 bases). CDR1 and CDR2 from the germline V gene are MNHNS and SASEGT. V gave up 2 bases and J gave up 5 bases, with 11 bases separating them. The CDR3 totals 14 residues. CDR3 sequence: CASSEMSGGDTQYF. In DNA, the CDR3 is TGTGCCAGCAGTGAAATGTCCGGGGGAGATACGCAGTATTTT.

The chain uses TRBV28 and TRBJ1-5, with D possibly being TRBD1 (6 bases). V lost 4 bases, J lost 1 base, and 14 bases lay in between. This CDR3 has 16 amino acids. In germline, CDR1 is MDHEN, CDR2 SYDVKM. In DNA, the CDR3 is TGTGCCAGCAGTTCCACAGGGACCAAAAGCAATCAGCCCCAGCATTTT. The encoded protein is CASSSTGTKSNQPQHF.

V is TRBV7-2 and J is TRBJ2-2; 14 bases map to TRBD2. The V gene's germline CDR1 is SGHTA and CDR2 FQGNSA. Trimming removed 6 bases from V and 8 bases from J; junction bases left unmatched: 8. This CDR3 has 16 residues. The DNA of the CDR3 is TGTGCCAGCAGAACTCGGGGACTAGCGGGGGCTGGGGAGCTGTTTTTT. It codes for CASRTRGLAGAGELFF.

CDR3 bases: TGTGCCAGCAGTTTTTTAGCGGGGGGGGCTCTGGATACGCAGTATTTT. This gives the protein CASSFLAGGALDTQYF. The chain uses TRBV6-6 and TRBJ2-3; 11 bases are shared with TRBD2. With 4 bases clipped from V and 6 bases from J, the junction kept 9 bases outside the gene matches. The CDR3 contains 16 residues. CDR1 is MNHNY and CDR2 is SVGAGI in the germline V gene (reference sequence).

The chain combines TRBV6-6 with TRBJ2-3; D uncertain. Trimming stripped 8 bases from V and 5 bases from J, with 5 bases between. The CDR3 runs 10 residues. Germline V gene sequence: CDR1 MNHNY, CDR2 SVGAGI (reference sequence). For the CDR3, the DNA is TGTGCCAGCTCGGGAGATACGCAGTATTTT. Translating it yields CASSGDTQYF.

The V and J genes are TRBV28 and TRBJ1-3; TRBD1 is a possible D gene (5 bases). Trimming stripped 6 bases from V and 3 bases from J, with 9 bases between. In germline, CDR1 is MDHEN, CDR2 SYDVKM. The length of the CDR3 is 13 residues. CDR3 loop: CASSQGNGNTIYF. The CDR3 DNA reads TGTGCCAGCAGCCAGGGCAATGGAAACACCATATATTTT. The full variable domain, rest sourced from reference TRBV28 and TRBJ1-3, is DVKVTQSSRYLVKRTGEKVFLECVQDMDHENMFWYRQDPGLGLRLIYFSYDVKMKEKGDIPEGYSVSREKKERFSLILESASTNQTSMYLCASSQGNGNTIYFGEGSWLTVV.

The chain recombines TRBV14 with TRBJ2-2; D might be TRBD2 (6 bases). The CDR3 has 15 amino acids. Per germline, CDR1 SGHDN and CDR2 FVKESK. Trimming pared 4 bases from V and 4 bases from J, leaving 13 bases between. CDR3 DNA sequence: TGTGCCAGCAGCCCAATCGGGGGAGTCACCGGGGAGCTGTTTTTT. Translation: CASSPIGGVTGELFF.

This sequence joins TRBV5-1 and TRBJ2-5; 8 nucleotides match TRBD1. This CDR3 has 15 residues. Germline CDR1 reads SGHRS; CDR2 reads YFSETQ. With V trimmed by 7 bases and J by 4 bases, 12 bases remained unmatched. Written as DNA, the CDR3 is TGCGCCAGCGGGATGATGACAGGGGAGCGAGAGACCCAGTACTTC. Amino acid sequence: CASGMMTGERETQYF.

The rearrangement uses TRBV10-3 and TRBJ1-5; 7 nucleotides align to TRBD1. Looked up from germline, CDR1 is ENHRY and CDR2 is SYGVKD. This CDR3 is built from 13 residues. The J segment lost 3 bases and the V segment lost 11 bases, leaving 7 bases of the junction unmatched. Here the CDR3 reads CAARGQFNQPQHF. In DNA, the CDR3 is TGTGCCGCTAGGGGGCAGTTCAATCAGCCCCAGCATTTT.

The chain has TRBV14 and TRBJ2-1; 12 nucleotides line up with TRBD2. The V and J ends lost 5 bases and 12 bases, in that order; junction bases with no gene match: 8. This CDR3 is 14 amino acids long. Germline loops: CDR1 SGHDN, CDR2 FVKESK. The chain's CDR3 is CASSSGLAGTRQFF. The CDR3 bases are TGTGCCAGCAGCTCCGGACTAGCGGGGACCCGGCAGTTCTTC.

The genes are TRBV11-2 and TRBJ1-5; 9 nucleotides align to TRBD1. This CDR3 comprises 14 residues. V dropped 5 bases and J dropped 7; count of bases not matched to a gene: 6. Germline loops: CDR1 SGHAT, CDR2 FQNNGV. The CDR3 nucleotides read TGTGCCAGCAGCCTCACAGGGGGCGGCCAGCCCCAGCATTTT. Protein: CASSLTGGGQPQHF.

The rearrangement joins TRBV19 to TRBJ1-6, with TRBD1 identical over 8 bases. V lost 5 bases, J lost 9 bases, and 9 bases stayed unmatched. The CDR3 spans 15 residues. CDR1 is LNHDA, CDR2 SQIVND, per germline (reference sequence). The CDR3 region has the DNA TGTGCCAGTAGTCTTCGACAGGGGTCCACTTCACCCCTCCACTTT. This gives the protein CASSLRQGSTSPLHF. The variable domain in full, completed from reference TRBV19 and TRBJ1-6, reads DGGITQSPKYLFRKEGQNVTLSCEQNLNHDAMYWYRQDPGQGLRLIYYSQIVNDFQKGDIAEGYSVSREKKESFPLTVTSAQKNPTAFYLCASSLRQGSTSPLHFGNGTRLTVT.

The chain uses TRBV7-2 and TRBJ1-2; TRBD1 matches 7 bases. Germline V gene lookup returns CDR1 SGHTA and CDR2 FQGNSA. J lost 4 bases, V lost 3 bases, and 11 bases had no gene match. The CDR3 runs to 16 residues. The CDR3 DNA follows: TGTGCCAGCAGCTTGGCCTTTACAGGGGCTACCTATGGCTACACCTTC. Translation: CASSLAFTGATYGYTF.

This chain links TRBV7-3 with TRBJ2-6, with 12 bases matching TRBD2. The J segment lost 4 bases and the V segment lost 4 bases, leaving 5 bases of the junction unmatched. The germline V gene has CDR1 SGHTA and CDR2 FQGTGA. This CDR3 has 17 residues. The CDR3 DNA sequence: TGTGCCAGCAGCTCTAGCGGGGGGGCGGCCGGGGCCAACGTCCTGACTTTC. It encodes CASSSSGGAAGANVLTF.

V and J are TRBV23-1 and TRBJ2-7, with 10 bases that match TRBD1. TRBV23-1 is given ORF status, its function remaining uncertain. The CDR3 is 14 amino acids. The ends lost 6 bases at V and 5 bases at J; junction bases unmatched: 7. CDR3 DNA: TGCGCCAGCAGGCCGGGACAGGGGAAACACGAGCAGTACTTC. Translation: CASRPGQGKHEQYF.

The chain is built from TRBV11-3 and TRBJ1-1, with D unresolved. Trimming pared 3 bases from V and 1 base from J, leaving 3 bases between. The CDR3 runs 12 residues. CDR1 is SGHNT and CDR2 is YENEEA in the germline V gene. The CDR3 coding sequence is TGTGCCAGCAGCTTGAGGAACACTGAAGCTTTCTTT. Protein sequence: CASSLRNTEAFF.

V is TRBV19 and J is TRBJ2-1; 8 bases agree with TRBD2. Germline V gene sequence: CDR1 LNHDA, CDR2 SQIVND (reference sequence). CDR3 size: 17 residues. Trimming at V came to 3 bases and at J to 8 bases, leaving 15 bases not matched to a gene. Here the CDR3 DNA reads TGTGCCAGTAGTATGATTCTTAGCGGGAAAAAGAGCGATGAGCAGTTCTTC. Its translation: CASSMILSGKKSDEQFF.